One sample yielded the 19 T cell receptor beta chains listed below, sequenced in a study of blood T cell repertoires in COVID-19. Libraries were prepared by immunoSEQ multiplex PCR; TCRdb keeps only in-frame clonotypes and omits some of them. The sample has around 160,000 clones, roughly 90% seen once; the top ten hold about 3%. Source material: peripheral blood. These receptors all come from a man aged 60 to 75 with acute or convalescent COVID-19.

The rearrangement links TRBV11-1 to TRBJ2-7, with 10 bases fitting TRBD1. Trimming took 2 bases from V and 8 from J; bases not matched to a gene: 3. The CDR3 spans 13 residues. Germline V CDR1 and CDR2: SGHAT, FQDESV (reference sequence). The CDR3 DNA sequence: TGTGCCAGCAGCTTAATGGGACAGGGGCAGCAGTACTTC. Residues: CASSLMGQGQQYF.

The chain couples TRBV30 to TRBJ2-7; TRBD2 agrees at 7 bases. CDR1 and CDR2 from the germline V gene are GTSNPN and SVGIG (reference sequence). This CDR3 spans 10 amino acids. This CDR3 is CAMGGYEQYF. The CDR3 DNA sequence: TGTGCAATGGGGGGGTACGAGCAGTACTTC.

The chain carries TRBV5-4 and TRBJ1-3, with TRBD1 as a possible D gene (6 bases). Germline lookup yields CDR1 SGHNT and CDR2 YYREEE (reference sequence). Deletions cut 2 bases from V and 4 bases from J, with 10 bases between. CDR3 size: 14 residues. CDR3 sequence reads: CASSLQGTGNTIYF. The CDR3 DNA sequence: TGTGCCAGCAGCTTACAGGGTACGGGAAACACCATATATTTT.

In this sample, this clone turned up once. The chain is built from TRBV6-5 and TRBJ1-2; D gene ambiguous. V was pared by 2 bases and J by 8 bases, with 15 bases between. Germline CDR1 is MNHEY and CDR2 is SVGAGI. The CDR3 consists of 14 residues. The CDR3 here is CASSYIGQAGGYTF. The CDR3 bases are TGTGCCAGCAGTTACATCGGCCAGGCCGGCGGCTACACCTTC.

The chain links TRBV18 to TRBJ1-3, with 7 nucleotides matching TRBD1. The junction had 10 bases not matched to a gene; V was cut back by 1 base and J by 4 bases. In germline, CDR1 is KGHSH, CDR2 LQKENI. The CDR3 length is 17 residues. CDR3 region: CASSPLTNRGGGNTIYF. DNA of the CDR3: TGTGCCAGCTCACCACTTACCAACAGGGGTGGCGGAAACACCATATATTTT.

The chain carries TRBV2 and TRBJ1-1; D may be TRBD1 (5 bases). This CDR3 is 14 amino acids long. Trimming pared 4 bases from V and 5 bases from J, leaving 14 bases between. CDR1 and CDR2 from the germline V gene are SNHLY and FYNNEI. The CDR3 DNA follows: TGTGCCAGCAGTGTCGGCAGGGCGGGGACTGAAGCTTTCTTT. It encodes CASSVGRAGTEAFF.

The rearrangement uses TRBV24-1 and TRBJ2-2; 13 bases are shared with TRBD2. V shed 5 bases and J 0 bases; nucleotides not matched to a gene: 11. The CDR3 extends over 20 amino acids. Germline CDR1 reads KGHDR; CDR2 reads SFDVKD. The CDR3 coding sequence is TGTGCCACCAGTGCGGGACTAGCGGGGTTACTGACTACGAACACCGGGGAGCTGTTTTTT. It translates to CATSAGLAGLLTTNTGELFF.

The rearrangement uses TRBV4-1 and TRBJ2-7, with unresolved D. Per the germline V gene, CDR1 is MGHRA and CDR2 is YSYEKL. Trimming removed 1 base at V and 4 bases at J, with 5 bases between. The CDR3 loop spans 12 amino acids. The CDR3 region is CASSQGLYEQYF. Here the CDR3 DNA reads TGCGCCAGCAGCCAAGGTCTTTACGAGCAGTACTTC.

V usage is TRBV5-4 and J usage is TRBJ1-1; 9 bases map to TRBD1. This CDR3 comprises 17 residues. Germline V gives CDR1 SGHNT, CDR2 YYREEE (reference sequence). The ends lost 0 bases at V and 5 bases at J; junction bases unmatched: 11. As DNA, the CDR3 is TGTGCCAGCAGCTTGGGCGGGACAGGGAGGGACTTAACTGAAGCTTTCTTT. It encodes CASSLGGTGRDLTEAFF. Full variable domain (missing parts from reference TRBV5-4 and TRBJ1-1): ETGVTQSPTHLIKTRGQQVTLRCSSQSGHNTVSWYQQALGQGPQFIFQYYREEENGRGNFPPRFSGLQFPNYSSELNVNALELDDSALYLCASSLGGTGRDLTEAFFGQGTRLTVV.

A single count supports this clone. The V and J genes are TRBV2 and TRBJ1-2, with a tentative D call TRBD1 (5 bases). Germline V lookup: CDR1 SNHLY, CDR2 FYNNEI. V gave up 1 base and J gave up 8 bases, with 14 bases separating them. This CDR3 has 14 residues. CDR3 loop: CASSEGRVGKGYTF. As DNA, the CDR3 is TGTGCCAGCAGTGAAGGCAGGGTGGGTAAGGGCTACACCTTC.

The chain joins TRBV11-2 to TRBJ2-3; 9 bases agree with TRBD1. With 5 bases clipped from V and 3 bases from J, the junction kept 6 bases outside the gene matches. The CDR3 is 15 amino acids. Germline-derived CDR1 and CDR2 are SGHAT and FQNNGV. CDR3 bases: TGTGCCAGCAGCCCGTGGGACAGGGAGACAGATACGCAGTATTTT. Amino acids: CASSPWDRETDTQYF.

This clone showed up just once. The chain links TRBV7-9 to TRBJ1-5; 9 nucleotides line up with TRBD1. The CDR3 contains 15 residues. Germline loops: CDR1 SEHNR, CDR2 FQNEAQ (reference sequence). The J segment lost 3 bases and the V segment lost 5 bases, leaving 5 bases of the junction unmatched. In nucleotides, the CDR3 is TGTGCCAGCAGCCGAGGGACAGGGCTCAATCAGCCCCAGCATTTT. It specifies CASSRGTGLNQPQHF.

The V and J genes are TRBV27 and TRBJ2-1, with unresolved D. Germline values: CDR1 MNHEY, CDR2 SMNVEV (reference sequence). The CDR3 runs to 15 residues. V was shortened by 0 bases and J by 2 bases, with 8 bases between the two germline ends. This chain's CDR3 is CASSLSGSTYNEQFF. CDR3 DNA sequence: TGTGCCAGCAGTTTATCGGGCAGTACCTACAATGAGCAGTTCTTC.

V and J are TRBV18 and TRBJ1-2; D is undetermined. The germline V gene encodes CDR1 KGHSH and CDR2 LQKENI. V lost 3 bases and J lost 5, with 13 bases in between. This CDR3 is 14 amino acids long. The CDR3, as DNA: TGTGCCAGCTCACCCTCGGACCAGCGGTATGGCTACACCTTC. It specifies CASSPSDQRYGYTF.

The V call is TRBV11-3, the J call TRBJ1-1, with unresolved D. From germline, CDR1 is SGHNT and CDR2 YENEEA. Between the trimmed V and J ends, which lost 5 bases and 10 bases, there was a span of 14 bases. CDR3 length: 12 residues. CDR3 in amino acids: CASSQPNRAAFF. Here the CDR3 DNA reads TGTGCCAGCAGCCAACCGAACAGAGCAGCTTTCTTT.

This chain uses TRBV6-4 with TRBJ2-1; D is possibly TRBD2 (5 bases). With 2 bases removed from V and 6 bases from J, the gap between germline ends came to 14 bases. Germline V gives CDR1 MRHNA, CDR2 SNTAGT. The CDR3 consists of 15 residues. Here the CDR3 DNA reads TGTGCCAGCAGTGACCTGGCGGCGGGTAGCAATGAGCAGTTCTTC. Amino acid sequence: CASSDLAAGSNEQFF.

The rearrangement links TRBV7-9 to TRBJ1-4; 7 nucleotides agree with TRBD1. There are 18 residues in the CDR3. Germline trimming cut 4 bases from V and 0 bases from J; bases unmatched to any gene: 11. Germline V gene sequence: CDR1 SEHNR, CDR2 FQNEAQ (reference sequence). The CDR3 is CASSSSGTVVATNEKLFF. The CDR3 DNA is TGTGCCAGCAGCTCCTCCGGGACAGTAGTTGCAACTAATGAAAAACTGTTTTTT.

V and J are TRBV9 and TRBJ1-1; 8 bases are shared with TRBD1. Germline CDR1 SGDLS, CDR2 YYNGEE. Trimming took 5 bases from V and 3 from J; bases not matched to a gene: 12. The CDR3 covers 16 residues. The DNA of the CDR3 is TGTGCCAGCAGACAATTCAGGGGGCATGGGGACACTGAAGCTTTCTTT. Amino acids: CASRQFRGHGDTEAFF.

The CDR3 coding sequence is TGTGCCACGGGGAGGGACACTGAAGCTTTCTTT. This encodes CATGRDTEAFF. The chain couples TRBV10-3 to TRBJ1-1; D unresolved. CDR1 and CDR2 (germline): ENHRY, SYGVKD. This CDR3 has 11 residues. Trimming shortened V by 10 bases and J by 3 bases, and 9 bases separated the two germline ends.